These 15 T cell receptor beta chains originate from one sample sequenced in a study of blood T cell repertoires in COVID-19. Libraries were prepared by immunoSEQ multiplex PCR; TCRdb keeps only in-frame clonotypes and omits some of them. This sample has some 120,000 clones, with 90% found just once. Sequences were obtained from peripheral blood. These receptors came from a human donor with active COVID-19. The donor label of this sample is uncertain.

The J gene is TRBJ1-4, the V gene TRBV28; tentatively, D is TRBD1 (6 bases). V lost 1 base to trimming and J lost 7 bases, with 10 bases between them. CDR1 and CDR2 (germline): MDHEN, SYDVKM. The CDR3 is made up of 14 amino acids. The CDR3 region is CASSLLGQFEKLFF. The CDR3 bases are TGTGCCAGCAGTTTATTAGGACAGTTTGAAAAACTGTTTTTT. Full variable domain (remainder filled in from reference TRBV28 and TRBJ1-4): DVKVTQSSRYLVKRTGEKVFLECVQDMDHENMFWYRQDPGLGLRLIYFSYDVKMKEKGDIPEGYSVSREKKERFSLILESASTNQTSMYLCASSLLGQFEKLFFGSGTQLSVL.

The chain has TRBV4-3 and TRBJ1-2; 10 positions match TRBD1. This CDR3 is built from 16 residues. Germline V gene sequence: CDR1 LGHNA, CDR2 YSLEER. Trimming removed 5 bases from V and 0 bases from J; junction bases left unmatched: 6. Written as DNA, the CDR3 is TGCGCCAGCAGCGCAGGGACAGGGGCCTCTAACTATGGCTACACCTTC. It translates to CASSAGTGASNYGYTF.

The genes are TRBV6-2 or TRBV6-3 and TRBJ2-5; D unresolved. The germline gives CDR1 MNHEY, CDR2 SVGEGT. Trimming removed 5 bases from V and 2 bases from J, with 12 bases in between. This CDR3 has 14 amino acids. The CDR3 reads CASSPPPGQETQYF. The DNA for the CDR3 is TGTGCCAGCAGTCCCCCGCCCGGGCAAGAGACCCAGTACTTC.

The V call is TRBV4-3, the J call TRBJ1-1; no clear D gene. Trimming stripped 0 bases from V and 0 bases from J, with 11 bases between. This CDR3 region has 16 residues. CDR1 and CDR2 (germline): LGHNA, YSLEER. DNA of the CDR3: TGCGCCAGCAGCCAAGATGTGAGCCCAATGAACACTGAAGCTTTCTTT. Its protein product is CASSQDVSPMNTEAFF.

As regards this clone: The same CDR3 is also encoded by other DNA sequences in this sample. The genes are TRBV19 and TRBJ2-7; D is possibly TRBD2 (6 bases). Trimming took off 3 bases at V and 0 bases at J, with 9 bases between the two ends. Germline V gene data show CDR1 as LNHDA and CDR2 as SQIVND (reference sequence). The CDR3 sequence is 14 residues long. CDR3 nucleotide sequence: TGTGCCAGTAGTATCACCGGGAGCTCCTACGAGCAGTACTTC. Translation gives CASSITGSSYEQYF.

The V gene is TRBV7-9, the J gene TRBJ2-3; TRBD2 matches 12 bases. V was pared by 5 bases and J by 2 bases, with 5 bases of the junction left unmatched. The CDR3 sequence is 16 residues long. Germline V gives CDR1 SEHNR, CDR2 FQNEAQ (reference sequence). The CDR3 region has the DNA TGTGCCAGCAGCCTGGGACTAGCGGGTGCCACAGATACGCAGTATTTT. Its translation: CASSLGLAGATDTQYF.

The CDR3 sequence is CASSTRRRNTIYF. CDR3 nucleotides: TGTGCCAGCAGCACACGTAGGAGGAACACCATATATTTT. The genes are TRBV6-6 and TRBJ1-3; D remains ambiguous. Germline-derived CDR1 and CDR2 are MNHNY and SVGAGI (reference sequence). The length of the CDR3 is 13 residues. V was pared by 6 bases and J by 7 bases, with 13 bases between.

The V gene is TRBV4-1, the J gene TRBJ1-4; D remains unclear. The CDR3 contains 18 residues. V lost 1 base to trimming and J lost 0 bases, with 15 bases between them. CDR1 and CDR2 (germline): MGHRA, YSYEKL. The CDR3 nucleotides read TGCGCCAGCAGCCAAGGGCTGACAACGGTTGCAACTAATGAAAAACTGTTTTTT. It encodes CASSQGLTTVATNEKLFF.

The rearrangement uses TRBV2 and TRBJ2-7, with 9 positions matching TRBD2. Trimming took 11 bases from V and 6 from J; bases not matched to a gene: 17. The CDR3 loop spans 15 amino acids. Germline CDR1 SNHLY, CDR2 FYNNEI. CDR3 in amino acids: CARGGGRGGAAEQYF. In DNA, the CDR3 is TGTGCCCGCGGCGGGGGGCGGGGGGGCGCGGCCGAGCAGTACTTC.

Only one count was recorded for this clone. The chain uses TRBV7-2 and TRBJ1-1, with D possibly TRBD1 on 6 matching bases. Trimming took off 6 bases at V and 8 bases at J, with 16 bases between the two ends. The CDR3 length is 13 residues. Germline values: CDR1 SGHTA, CDR2 FQGNSA. CDR3 loop: CASRVIRTEEAFF. The CDR3 DNA reads as TGTGCCAGCAGGGTAATCAGGACAGAAGAAGCTTTCTTT.

This clone has just one count. The V gene is TRBV2, the J gene TRBJ1-2; D is possibly TRBD1 (6 bases). The V and J ends lost 6 bases and 5 bases respectively, with 13 bases between them. The germline CDR1 and CDR2 sequences are SNHLY and FYNNEI. This CDR3 has 13 amino acids. This CDR3 is CASSGQLFYGYTF. The CDR3 bases are TGTGCCAGCAGCGGACAGTTATTTTATGGCTACACCTTC.

The V and J genes are TRBV18 and TRBJ2-1; 8 nucleotides agree with TRBD2. The CDR3 length is 15 residues. With 2 bases clipped from V and 4 bases from J, the junction kept 4 bases outside the gene matches. From germline, CDR1 is KGHSH and CDR2 LQKENI. CDR3 coding DNA: TGTGCCAGCTCACCAATAGCGGGGCATTACAATGAGCAGTTCTTC. Translating it yields CASSPIAGHYNEQFF.

CDR3 amino acids: CASSPGTGGYEQYF. Here the CDR3 DNA reads TGTGCCAGCAGTCCCGGGACAGGGGGATACGAGCAGTACTTC. The rearrangement links TRBV27 to TRBJ2-7; 11 nucleotides match TRBD1. There are 14 residues in the CDR3. The germline gives CDR1 MNHEY, CDR2 SMNVEV (reference sequence). V was clipped by 5 bases and J by 4 bases; unmatched bases: 4.

The chain carries TRBV15 and TRBJ2-2; no reliable D call. With 0 bases removed from V and 5 bases from J, the gap between germline ends came to 13 bases. The CDR3 runs to 16 residues. The germline gives CDR1 LNHNV, CDR2 YYDKDF (reference sequence). CDR3 residues: CATSRDRISSTGELFF. The CDR3 nucleotides are TGTGCCACCAGCAGAGATCGCATTAGTAGTACCGGGGAGCTGTTTTTT.

CDR3 sequence reads: CASSYSARVGTEAFF. The CDR3 DNA sequence: TGTGCCAGCAGTTACTCCGCCAGGGTAGGCACTGAAGCTTTCTTT. V and J are TRBV6-5 and TRBJ1-1; the D gene is possibly TRBD1 (5 bases). CDR1 is MNHEY and CDR2 is SVGAGI in the germline V gene. This CDR3 spans 15 amino acids. V was shortened by 0 bases and J by 4 bases, with 12 bases between the two germline ends.